This is a list of T cell receptor beta chains from one sample in a study of cytomegalovirus exposure and HLA in healthy donors. Assay: immunoSEQ multiplex PCR; the TCRdb copy retains only in-frame clones and omits some. The sample contains 150,000 to 160,000 clones, 65% to 80% of which appear only once. Specimen: PBMCs. These TCRs come from a man between 18 and 29 years old in good health and CMV-seronegative. The CDR3 runs from the conserved cysteine through the conserved F or W. The D gene is left open where the match is weak. Clone size is not always given. Where it is, it says once, few, many or a class for expanded clones.

v_call	clone_size	d_call	j_call	cdr3_nt	cdr3_aa
TRBV4-2	-	-	TRBJ1-5	TGTGCCAGCAGCAATCGAGGGTTCCCGCCCCAGCATTTT	CASSNRGFPPQHF
TRBV28	-	-	TRBJ2-6	TGTGCCAGCAGTTTCGGGCTCTCTGGGGCCAACGGCCTGACTTTC	CASSFGLSGANGLTF
TRBV19	once	TRBD1	TRBJ1-1	TGTGCCAGTAGTGGCCGGGACAGGGGGTTAGACACTGAAGCTTTCTTT	CASSGRDRGLDTEAFF
TRBV4-2	-	TRBD1	TRBJ1-6	TGTGCCAGCAGCCAAGGGACAGGGGGTTCACCCCTCCACTTT	CASSQGTGGSPLHF
TRBV5-4	-	TRBD1	TRBJ1-6	TGTGCCAGCAGCTTGTCCTCGGGACAGGGCTTCTACTATTATTCACCCCTCCACTTT	CASSLSSGQGFYYYSPLHF
TRBV6-1	-	-	TRBJ1-5	TGTGCCAGCAGTCGGGGGTTAGTCGGTCAGCCCCAGCATTTT	CASSRGLVGQPQHF
TRBV5-6	-	-	TRBJ2-2	TGTGCCAGCAGCTTGGCACCGGGGGGCCGAACCGGGGAGCTGTTTTTT	CASSLAPGGRTGELFF
TRBV13	-	-	TRBJ2-1	TGTGCCAGCAGCTTATCTAGATCCTACAATGAGCAGTTCTTC	CASSLSRSYNEQFF
TRBV27	-	-	TRBJ2-5	TGTGCCAGCAGTTTATCCTGGGACACTAAAGAGACCCAGTACTTC	CASSLSWDTKETQYF
TRBV7-2	-	-	TRBJ1-5	TGTGCCAGCAGCTTAGCGGTGGCTAGGGGGGGTGCCCAGCATTTT	CASSLAVARGGAQHF
TRBV4-1	-	-	TRBJ2-5	TGCGCCAGCAGCCAAGATCGTTCAGGGGCAGAGACCCAGTACTTC	CASSQDRSGAETQYF
TRBV5-1	-	-	TRBJ1-6	TGCGCCAGCAGCCCAGGACAGAATTCACCCCTCCACTTT	CASSPGQNSPLHF
TRBV7-8	-	TRBD2	TRBJ2-1	TGTGCCAGCAGCTCCGGACTAGTGCGCCCCGGAGATGAGCAGTTCTTC	CASSSGLVRPGDEQFF